The rows below give T cell receptor beta chains drawn from one sample of a study of regulatory T cells in long-lasting Graves disease. TCRdb recomputed calls from the multiplex PCR reads with MiXCR, one row per CDR3 protein. The sample holds hundreds of thousands of distinct CDR3 sequences; approximately 15% are singletons and the top ten take about 9.1%. This same sample was also taken into another study, of T cells in Graves' hyperthyroidism and ophthalmopathy.

This sample comprised peripheral blood mononuclear cells (PBMCs), obtained at new diagnosis, from a patient treated with antithyroid drugs. The source is a man younger than 45 with Graves disease. Both conserved end residues are part of each CDR3. The D gene is left open where the match is weak. A clone size is listed for some rows: how often the clone was seen (once, few, many), or a class if it is expanded.

>TRBJ1-1|NA|TRBV20-1|many
CSARARGSTEAFF
TGCAGTGCCAGAGCGAGGGGGAGTACTGAAGCTTTCTTT
>TRBJ2-5|NA|TRBV5-8|many
CASSFMGTQYF
TGTGCCAGCAGCTTTATGGGGACCCAGTACTTC
>TRBJ2-1|TRBD2|TRBV11-2|many
CASSLEFGRGFGNEQFF
TGTGCCAGCAGCTTAGAGTTCGGGAGGGGATTTGGGAATGAGCAGTTCTTC
>TRBJ1-2|NA|TRBV6-1|many
CASSATGNGGYTF
TGTGCCAGCAGCGCCACAGGGAACGGAGGCTACACCTTC
>TRBJ2-7|TRBD2|TRBV19|many
CASSPPWSGTREQYF
TGTGCCAGTAGCCCGCCGTGGAGCGGGACCCGCGAGCAGTACTTC
>TRBJ2-7|NA|TRBV27|few
CASSLSGHSYEQYF
TGTGCCAGCAGTTTATCAGGGCACTCCTACGAGCAGTACTTC
>TRBJ2-5|TRBD2|TRBV20-1|many
CSARPGTSAIQETQYF
TGCAGTGCTAGACCCGGGACTAGCGCCATCCAAGAGACCCAGTACTTC
>TRBJ2-1|NA|TRBV4-1|NA
CASSQAVSSYNEQFF
TGCGCCAGCAGCCAAGCTGTTAGCTCCTACAATGAGCAGTTCTTC
>TRBJ2-3|NA|TRBV29-1|many
CSVASGTDTQYF
TGCAGCGTTGCATCGGGCACAGATACGCAGTATTTT
>TRBJ2-2|NA|TRBV6-2/TRBV6-3|NA
CASSARGGGREGTGELFF
TGTGCCAGCAGCGCTAGGGGAGGGGGGAGGGAGGGCACCGGGGAGCTGTTTTTT
>TRBJ1-1|NA|TRBV30|NA
CAWSRWVASGRTEAFF
TGTGCCTGGAGTCGGTGGGTTGCATCAGGGCGTACTGAAGCTTTCTTT
>TRBJ1-1|NA|TRBV7-9|NA
CASSPTFEVLTEAFF
TGTGCCAGCAGCCCAACTTTCGAGGTTCTCACTGAAGCTTTCTTT
>TRBJ2-5|TRBD1|TRBV20-1|few
CSARGTGYPGETQYF
TGCAGTGCTAGAGGGACAGGGTATCCCGGAGAGACCCAGTACTTC
>TRBJ2-1|TRBD2|TRBV20-1|NA
CSARGGGGSYNEQFF
TGCAGTGCTAGAGGGGGGGGAGGTTCGTACAATGAGCAGTTCTTC
>TRBJ1-4|TRBD1|TRBV5-1|once
CASRPDPGTGYEKLFF
TGCGCCAGCAGGCCCGACCCCGGGACAGGGTATGAAAAACTGTTTTTT
>TRBJ2-5|TRBD2|TRBV12-3/TRBV12-4|NA
CASSSAGGRGTQYF
TGTGCCAGCAGTTCGGCGGGAGGAAGAGGGACCCAGTACTTC